This is a list of T cell receptor beta chains from one sample in a study of T-cell memory formation after mild COVID-19. TCRdb fed the 5' RACE reads into MiXCR, producing one record per CDR3 protein. The data contain just under 550,000 distinct CDR3 sequences, about a fifth of them singletons. Sample: PBMCs or a T cell subset sorted from them (not recorded which). The receptors stem from an adult woman who had mild COVID-19 (a few samples of this study predate the infection). Cell type and time point are not known. CDR3s include the opening cysteine and the closing phenylalanine or tryptophan. The order of the fields is J gene, clone size, D gene, V gene, CDR3 protein, CDR3 DNA. D genes are given only for firm matches. Clone size appears in some rows only: once, few, many, or a class for an expanded clone.

j_gene: TRBJ1-1; abundance: .; d_gene: TRBD1; v_gene: TRBV29-1; CDR3aa: CSATGQGNTEAFF; CDR3nt: TGCAGCGCTACGGGACAGGGCAACACTGAAGCTTTCTTT
j_gene: TRBJ1-4; abundance: few; d_gene: TRBD1; v_gene: TRBV5-1; CDR3aa: CASSPTGGPNEKLFF; CDR3nt: TGCGCCAGCAGCCCGACAGGGGGCCCGAATGAAAAACTGTTTTTT
j_gene: TRBJ2-7; abundance: .; d_gene: .; v_gene: TRBV30; CDR3aa: CAGGPSGEQYF; CDR3nt: TGTGCCGGGGGGCCTTCGGGTGAGCAGTACTTC
j_gene: TRBJ1-1; abundance: .; d_gene: .; v_gene: TRBV10-3; CDR3aa: CAISESGLTDTEAFF; CDR3nt: TGTGCCATCAGTGAGTCAGGGCTGACGGACACTGAAGCTTTCTTT
j_gene: TRBJ2-4; abundance: .; d_gene: .; v_gene: TRBV18; CDR3aa: CASSPPDYRDIQYF; CDR3nt: TGTGCCAGCTCACCACCGGACTACCGTGACATTCAGTACTTC
j_gene: TRBJ2-3; abundance: few; d_gene: TRBD2; v_gene: TRBV7-9; CDR3aa: CASSLGTSDTDTQYF; CDR3nt: TGTGCCAGCAGCTTAGGGACTAGCGACACAGATACGCAGTATTTT
j_gene: TRBJ1-2; abundance: few; d_gene: .; v_gene: TRBV2; CDR3aa: CASRPRDTPNYGYTF; CDR3nt: TGTGCCAGCAGACCCCGGGACACCCCCAACTATGGCTACACCTTC
j_gene: TRBJ2-2; abundance: .; d_gene: .; v_gene: TRBV9; CDR3aa: CASSVEIRNTGELFF; CDR3nt: TGTGCCAGCAGCGTAGAGATCCGGAACACCGGGGAGCTGTTTTTT
j_gene: TRBJ2-7; abundance: .; d_gene: .; v_gene: TRBV28; CDR3aa: CASSLSGPFDGGEQYF; CDR3nt: TGTGCCAGCAGTTTATCCGGGCCTTTCGACGGCGGCGAGCAGTACTTC
j_gene: TRBJ1-2; abundance: .; d_gene: .; v_gene: TRBV6-1; CDR3aa: CASSEPGAGYTF; CDR3nt: TGTGCCAGCAGTGAACCAGGGGCCGGCTACACCTTC
j_gene: TRBJ2-1; abundance: few; d_gene: .; v_gene: TRBV12-3/TRBV12-4; CDR3aa: CASSTRSRVSYNEQFF; CDR3nt: TGTGCCAGCAGCACCCGGTCCAGGGTTTCCTACAATGAGCAGTTCTTC
j_gene: TRBJ2-2; abundance: .; d_gene: .; v_gene: TRBV5-4; CDR3aa: CASSLWGSGELFF; CDR3nt: TGTGCCAGCAGCTTGTGGGGGTCCGGGGAGCTGTTTTTT
j_gene: TRBJ2-5; abundance: .; d_gene: .; v_gene: TRBV29-1; CDR3aa: CSVEDKTRQETQYF; CDR3nt: TGCAGCGTTGAAGATAAGACGAGGCAAGAGACCCAGTACTTC
j_gene: TRBJ2-6; abundance: few; d_gene: .; v_gene: TRBV27; CDR3aa: CASSQTGVPGRSGANVLTF; CDR3nt: TGTGCCAGCAGTCAAACCGGGGTTCCCGGTAGGTCTGGGGCCAACGTCCTGACTTTC
j_gene: TRBJ2-5; abundance: few; d_gene: .; v_gene: TRBV29-1; CDR3aa: CSVEDFAPQETQYF; CDR3nt: TGCAGCGTTGAAGACTTTGCCCCCCAAGAGACCCAGTACTTC
j_gene: TRBJ1-3; abundance: .; d_gene: .; v_gene: TRBV9; CDR3aa: CASSVGGRTGGNTIYF; CDR3nt: TGTGCCAGCAGCGTTGGGGGGAGAACGGGCGGAAACACCATATATTTT
j_gene: TRBJ2-1; abundance: few; d_gene: TRBD2; v_gene: TRBV24-1; CDR3aa: CATARTASGSNEQFF; CDR3nt: TGTGCCACCGCGCGAACGGCTAGCGGGAGCAATGAGCAGTTCTTC
j_gene: TRBJ2-2; abundance: few; d_gene: .; v_gene: TRBV2; CDR3aa: CASNSRRDGELFF; CDR3nt: TGTGCCAGCAATTCCCGCAGGGACGGGGAGCTGTTTTTT
j_gene: TRBJ2-5; abundance: many; d_gene: .; v_gene: TRBV29-1; CDR3aa: CSVLIQETQYF; CDR3nt: TGCAGCGTTCTTATCCAAGAGACCCAGTACTTC
j_gene: TRBJ1-4; abundance: .; d_gene: TRBD1; v_gene: TRBV12-3/TRBV12-4; CDR3aa: CASSPRTGRYGEKLFF; CDR3nt: TGTGCCAGCAGTCCCCGGACAGGGAGATATGGGGAAAAACTGTTTTTT
j_gene: TRBJ2-5; abundance: .; d_gene: .; v_gene: TRBV12-3/TRBV12-4; CDR3aa: CASSYLEETQYF; CDR3nt: TGTGCCAGCAGTTACCTCGAAGAGACCCAGTACTTC
j_gene: TRBJ2-7; abundance: .; d_gene: .; v_gene: TRBV10-3; CDR3aa: CAISGRDEQYF; CDR3nt: TGTGCCATCAGTGGCAGAGACGAGCAGTACTTC
j_gene: TRBJ2-7; abundance: .; d_gene: TRBD2; v_gene: TRBV12-3/TRBV12-4; CDR3aa: CASSPSGRAIYEQYF; CDR3nt: TGTGCCAGCAGCCCTAGCGGGAGGGCCATCTACGAGCAGTACTTC
j_gene: TRBJ2-7; abundance: .; d_gene: TRBD1; v_gene: TRBV12-3/TRBV12-4; CDR3aa: CASSFRTGNEQYF; CDR3nt: TGTGCCAGCAGTTTTCGGACAGGGAACGAGCAGTACTTC
j_gene: TRBJ1-2; abundance: few; d_gene: TRBD1; v_gene: TRBV12-3/TRBV12-4; CDR3aa: CASGSGTGGYTF; CDR3nt: TGTGCCAGCGGATCCGGGACAGGTGGCTACACCTTC
j_gene: TRBJ2-4; abundance: few; d_gene: .; v_gene: TRBV27; CDR3aa: CASSNRVAKNIQYF; CDR3nt: TGTGCCAGCAGTAACAGGGTAGCCAAAAACATTCAGTACTTC
j_gene: TRBJ2-3; abundance: .; d_gene: .; v_gene: TRBV13; CDR3aa: CASSPEFSTDTQYF; CDR3nt: TGTGCCAGCAGCCCGGAGTTTAGCACAGATACGCAGTATTTT
j_gene: TRBJ1-2; abundance: .; d_gene: .; v_gene: TRBV7-9; CDR3aa: CASSPGRGTNYGYTF; CDR3nt: TGTGCCAGCAGCCCGGGCCGAGGGACTAACTATGGCTACACCTTC
j_gene: TRBJ2-1; abundance: few; d_gene: .; v_gene: TRBV18; CDR3aa: CASSPPTRAYNEQFF; CDR3nt: TGTGCCAGCTCACCACCCACTAGGGCCTACAATGAGCAGTTCTTC
j_gene: TRBJ2-2; abundance: few; d_gene: .; v_gene: TRBV7-2; CDR3aa: CASSLSRGGWTGELFF; CDR3nt: TGTGCCAGCAGCTTAAGTCGGGGAGGTTGGACCGGGGAGCTGTTTTTT
j_gene: TRBJ2-7; abundance: few; d_gene: .; v_gene: TRBV7-8; CDR3aa: CASSLHRPYEQYF; CDR3nt: TGTGCCAGCAGCTTACACAGGCCCTACGAGCAGTACTTC
j_gene: TRBJ2-3; abundance: few; d_gene: .; v_gene: TRBV7-8; CDR3aa: CASSFRRGGTDTQYF; CDR3nt: TGTGCCAGCAGCTTTCGGCGGGGCGGCACAGATACGCAGTATTTT
j_gene: TRBJ2-1; abundance: few; d_gene: TRBD2; v_gene: TRBV3-1; CDR3aa: CASRRHPGTSGDEQFF; CDR3nt: TGTGCCAGCAGGCGACATCCCGGGACTAGCGGGGATGAGCAGTTCTTC
j_gene: TRBJ1-3; abundance: few; d_gene: TRBD1; v_gene: TRBV7-9; CDR3aa: CASSPGQFAGNTIYF; CDR3nt: TGTGCCAGCAGCCCGGGACAGTTCGCTGGAAACACCATATATTTT
j_gene: TRBJ2-2; abundance: few; d_gene: TRBD2; v_gene: TRBV7-3; CDR3aa: CASSSATSGTGELFF; CDR3nt: TGTGCCAGCAGCTCCGCCACTAGCGGTACCGGGGAGCTGTTTTTT
j_gene: TRBJ2-7; abundance: .; d_gene: .; v_gene: TRBV12-3/TRBV12-4; CDR3aa: CASSPQAGDYEQYF; CDR3nt: TGTGCCAGCAGCCCCCAGGCAGGAGACTACGAGCAGTACTTC
j_gene: TRBJ2-1; abundance: .; d_gene: TRBD2; v_gene: TRBV7-2; CDR3aa: CASSLYPQGTSTYNEQFF; CDR3nt: TGTGCCAGCAGCCTTTATCCTCAAGGGACTAGCACTTACAATGAGCAGTTCTTC
j_gene: TRBJ2-7; abundance: .; d_gene: TRBD1; v_gene: TRBV28; CDR3aa: CASSSPPGQGAYEQYF; CDR3nt: TGTGCCAGCAGCTCACCCCCGGGACAGGGGGCCTACGAGCAGTACTTC
j_gene: TRBJ2-3; abundance: few; d_gene: .; v_gene: TRBV29-1; CDR3aa: CSADSRSNTDTQYF; CDR3nt: TGCAGCGCAGACTCTAGGTCTAACACAGATACGCAGTATTTT
j_gene: TRBJ2-7; abundance: .; d_gene: .; v_gene: TRBV5-4; CDR3aa: CASSLGGPDDEQYF; CDR3nt: TGTGCCAGCAGCTTGGGGGGGCCAGATGACGAGCAGTACTTC
j_gene: TRBJ1-1; abundance: .; d_gene: .; v_gene: TRBV2; CDR3aa: CASSERGMNTEAFF; CDR3nt: TGTGCCAGCAGTGAAAGGGGGATGAACACTGAAGCTTTCTTT
j_gene: TRBJ2-1; abundance: many; d_gene: .; v_gene: TRBV24-1; CDR3aa: CATSGRGTYNEQFF; CDR3nt: TGTGCCACCAGTGGGAGAGGTACCTACAATGAGCAGTTCTTC